A single sample is the source of the 22 T cell receptor beta chains below, sequenced in a study of blood T cell repertoires in COVID-19. The table came from immunoSEQ multiplex PCR; TCRdb's copy has only in-frame clones and leaves some out. The sample records some 100,000 clones, 74% being singletons. The sample consisted of peripheral blood. The receptors were sampled from a man aged 65 to 85 with COVID-19, enrolled during active disease.

The chain has TRBV18 and TRBJ2-1, with D possibly matching TRBD1 (6 bases). CDR1 and CDR2 from the germline V gene are KGHSH and LQKENI. CDR3 length: 14 amino acids. Trimming cost V 0 bases and J 8 bases, with 11 bases left between them. CDR3 in DNA: TGTGCCAGCTCACCACCCACCCGGACAGATGAGCAGTTCTTC. It yields the protein CASSPPTRTDEQFF.

The chain uses TRBV7-9 and TRBJ2-5; TRBD1 matches 8 bases. This CDR3 has 17 residues. Unmatched junction bases numbered 10, after V lost 1 base and J lost 3 bases. The germline CDR1 and CDR2 sequences are SEHNR and FQNEAQ (reference sequence). The CDR3 nucleotides read TGTGCCAGCAGCTTAGGACAGGGGAGGCCCAAGGAAGAGACCCAGTACTTC. Its translation: CASSLGQGRPKEETQYF.

The chain uses TRBV9 and TRBJ2-3; weak D call: TRBD2 (5 bases). Germline V gene sequence: CDR1 SGDLS, CDR2 YYNGEE. The CDR3 totals 15 residues. Between the trimmed V and J ends, which lost 3 bases and 5 bases, there was a span of 16 bases. The CDR3 here is CASSANSIEGDTQYF. The DNA of the CDR3 is TGTGCCAGCAGCGCCAACTCGATAGAGGGAGATACGCAGTATTTT.

This chain links TRBV5-1 with TRBJ2-7, with D possibly being TRBD2 (5 bases). This CDR3 comprises 16 residues. Trimming shortened V by 2 bases and J by 0 bases, and 15 bases separated the two germline ends. Looked up from germline, CDR1 is SGHRS and CDR2 is YFSETQ. This chain's CDR3 is CASSLIPSRVSYEQYF. The DNA of the CDR3 is TGCGCCAGCAGCTTAATACCTTCGCGGGTCTCCTACGAGCAGTACTTC.

V gene TRBV5-6 combines with J gene TRBJ1-6; 9 bases align to TRBD1. Germline V CDR1 and CDR2: SGHDT, YYEEEE. The J segment lost 9 bases and the V segment lost 4 bases, leaving 8 bases of the junction unmatched. The CDR3 totals 15 residues. CDR3: CASSAETGGSSPLHF. CDR3 sequence (DNA): TGTGCCAGCAGCGCAGAGACAGGGGGTAGTTCACCCCTCCACTTT. The variable domain in full, completed from reference TRBV5-6 and TRBJ1-6, reads DAGVTQSPTHLIKTRGQQVTLRCSPKSGHDTVSWYQQALGQGPQFIFQYYEEEERQRGNFPDRFSGHQFPNYSSELNVNALLLGDSALYLCASSAETGGSSPLHFGNGTRLTVT.

The genes are TRBV7-3 and TRBJ1-1; D is unclear. Germline V gene lookup returns CDR1 SGHTA and CDR2 FQGTGA. V lost 1 base to trimming and J lost 0 bases, with 9 bases between them. The CDR3 has 15 residues. The CDR3 DNA reads TGTGCCAGCAGCTTAAACAGCGGAATGAACACTGAAGCTTTCTTT. Translated: CASSLNSGMNTEAFF.

The chain combines TRBV6-2 or TRBV6-3 with TRBJ2-7; 15 bases match TRBD2. Trimming took 5 bases from V and 3 from J; bases not matched to a gene: 17. The CDR3 contains 20 residues. Per the germline V gene, CDR1 is MNHEY and CDR2 is SVGEGT. CDR3 in DNA: TGTGCCAGCAGTCCGACGAACCTTTGGACTAGCGGGAGGGCACTCTACGAGCAGTACTTC. As protein: CASSPTNLWTSGRALYEQYF.

This clone was seen more than once but under ten times. The V gene is TRBV5-4, the J gene TRBJ1-1; 8 positions match TRBD1. The J segment lost 5 bases and the V segment lost 4 bases, leaving 7 bases of the junction unmatched. CDR1 and CDR2 from the germline V gene are SGHNT and YYREEE (reference sequence). The CDR3 has 14 amino acids. The CDR3, as DNA: TGTGCCAGCAGCCAACCAGGGGGCGGGACTGAAGCTTTCTTT. This translates into CASSQPGGGTEAFF.

The chain recombines TRBV5-4 with TRBJ2-5, with 12 positions matching TRBD2. Germline lookup yields CDR1 SGHNT and CDR2 YYREEE (reference sequence). The CDR3 consists of 16 residues. The V gene end was trimmed by 4 bases and the J gene end by 4 bases; junction bases not matched to a gene: 8. CDR3 nucleotides: TGTGCCAGCAGCCCCGCTAGCGGGAGGGGGTCAGAGACCCAGTACTTC. Residues: CASSPASGRGSETQYF.

V and J are TRBV19 and TRBJ2-1; 11 positions agree with TRBD2. Trimming cost V 5 bases and J 9 bases; bases outside gene matches: 12. The CDR3 totals 16 residues. Germline V lookup: CDR1 LNHDA, CDR2 SQIVND (reference sequence). The CDR3 DNA reads as TGTGCCAGTAGTCCCCAAGGTAGCGGGAGGGCGAGTGAGCAGTTCTTC. As protein: CASSPQGSGRASEQFF.

This clone was seen at least ten times. J is TRBJ2-3 and V is TRBV5-4; 11 nucleotides line up with TRBD2. CDR1 is SGHNT, CDR2 YYREEE, per germline (reference sequence). The CDR3 is made up of 15 amino acids. V shed 4 bases and J 13 bases; nucleotides not matched to a gene: 14. CDR3 in amino acids: CASSPGTSGISGEYF. The CDR3 nucleotides are TGTGCCAGCAGCCCCGGGACTAGCGGTATCAGTGGGGAGTATTTT.

V is TRBV9 and J is TRBJ2-3, with 13 bases identical to TRBD2. CDR3 length equals 16 residues. Germline CDR1 is SGDLS and CDR2 is YYNGEE. The junction had 6 bases not matched to a gene; V was cut back by 4 bases and J by 4 bases. The CDR3 is CASSYRTSGSSDTQYF. The DNA for the CDR3 is TGTGCCAGCAGCTACCGGACTAGCGGGAGCTCAGATACGCAGTATTTT.

The sample holds one count of this clone. This chain uses TRBV5-1 with TRBJ2-5, with 8 bases aligning to TRBD1. The germline CDR1 and CDR2 sequences are SGHRS and YFSETQ. Trimming took 4 bases from V and 5 from J; bases not matched to a gene: 10. This CDR3 contains 15 residues. CDR3 residues: CASSGGTGSIETQYF. CDR3 DNA: TGCGCCAGCAGCGGGGGGACAGGCTCAATTGAGACCCAGTACTTC. Using reference TRBV5-1 and TRBJ2-5 for the parts outside the CDR3, the full variable domain is KAGVTQTPRYLIKTRGQQVTLSCSPISGHRSVSWYQQTPGQGLQFLFEYFSETQRNKGNFPGRFSGRQFSNSRSEMNVSTLELGDSALYLCASSGGTGSIETQYFGPGTRLLVL.

This clone was picked up many times. The chain joins TRBV27 to TRBJ1-4, with D possibly being TRBD1 (5 bases). Trimming took off 8 bases at V and 4 bases at J, with 14 bases between the two ends. Germline lookup yields CDR1 MNHEY and CDR2 SMNVEV (reference sequence). This CDR3 is 14 amino acids long. CDR3: CASGQDRNNEKLFF. The CDR3 coding sequence is TGTGCCAGCGGACAAGACAGAAATAATGAAAAACTGTTTTTT.

The rearrangement uses TRBV7-2 and TRBJ1-4; D not certain. The CDR3 covers 13 residues. V was shortened by 2 bases and J by 5 bases, with 6 bases between the two germline ends. Germline V lookup: CDR1 SGHTA, CDR2 FQGNSA. The CDR3 region is CASSLWQNEKLFF. CDR3 sequence (DNA): TGTGCCAGCAGCTTATGGCAGAATGAAAAACTGTTTTTT.

The chain recombines TRBV7-8 with TRBJ1-5; the match to TRBD1 covers 7 bases. This CDR3 has 18 amino acids. Germline CDR1 and CDR2: SGHVS and FQNEAQ. After removal of 5 bases from V and 2 bases from J, the junction contained 15 bases not matched to a gene. The CDR3 bases are TGTGCCAGCAGCACGGACAGGCGCCAGAAGAAAGGCAATCAGCCCCAGCATTTT. It encodes CASSTDRRQKKGNQPQHF.

The genes are TRBV7-2 and TRBJ2-7; tentative D call: TRBD2 (7 bases). This CDR3 comprises 16 residues. The V end was cut by 3 bases, the J end by 2 bases, with 17 bases between. Germline V CDR1 and CDR2: SGHTA, FQGNSA. CDR3 sequence (DNA): TGTGCCAGCAGCTTGCCCGGGGGGCCAAGAACCTACGAGCAGTACTTC. As protein: CASSLPGGPRTYEQYF.

J is TRBJ2-3 and V is TRBV5-1; D perhaps matches TRBD1 (6 bases). CDR1 is SGHRS and CDR2 is YFSETQ in the germline V gene. The CDR3 sequence is 15 residues long. V was shortened by 4 bases and J by 2 bases, with 14 bases between the two germline ends. This CDR3 reads CASSRADSYTDTQYF. The CDR3 DNA reads TGCGCCAGCAGCCGAGCGGACAGTTACACAGATACGCAGTATTTT. The full variable domain, completed using reference TRBV5-1 and TRBJ2-3, is KAGVTQTPRYLIKTRGQQVTLSCSPISGHRSVSWYQQTPGQGLQFLFEYFSETQRNKGNFPGRFSGRQFSNSRSEMNVSTLELGDSALYLCASSRADSYTDTQYFGPGTRLTVL.

The V call is TRBV5-4, the J call TRBJ2-3; 12 bases align to TRBD2. The CDR3 runs to 17 residues. Germline assignment: CDR1 SGHNT and CDR2 YYREEE (reference sequence). Unmatched junction bases numbered 8, after V lost 4 bases and J lost 2 bases. CDR3 sequence reads: CASSTVTSGRFTDTQYF. The CDR3 DNA follows: TGTGCCAGCAGCACTGTGACTAGCGGGAGATTCACAGATACGCAGTATTTT.

This clone turned up a few times. The rearrangement joins TRBV21-1 to TRBJ2-2; no DNA check was done on the table's D call, TRBD1. TRBV21-1 is given as a pseudogene. This CDR3 spans 12 amino acids. The CDR3 region is CARDRITGELFF. The CDR3 nucleotides are TGTGCCAGGGACAGAATAACCGGGGAGCTGTTTTTT.

The V gene is TRBV11-2, the J gene TRBJ1-2, with D possibly being TRBD1 (5 bases). With 0 bases removed from V and 4 bases from J, the gap between germline ends came to 15 bases. CDR3 length: 16 residues. Per the germline V gene, CDR1 is SGHAT and CDR2 is FQNNGV. The CDR3 protein is CASSLDSKGHGYGYTF. In DNA form, the CDR3 reads TGTGCCAGCAGCTTAGATTCGAAGGGGCACGGCTATGGCTACACCTTC.

The chain employs TRBV12-3 or TRBV12-4 and TRBJ2-7, with D perhaps TRBD1 (6 bases). V lost 5 bases, J lost 7 bases, and 15 bases lay in between. CDR3 length: 13 residues. The DNA of the CDR3 is TGTGCCAGCAGTCCAGGACAGCATGGGGAGCAGTACTTC. This translates into CASSPGQHGEQYF.